A selection of T cell receptor beta chains follows, all from one sample in a study of naive and memory T cell subsets. TCRdb passed the UMI-ligation and nested PCR reads through MiXCR, listing each CDR3 protein once. This table holds around 140,000 distinct CDR3 sequences, around 21% found once. The specimen sequenced was naive CD8+ T cells from blood. The origin of the receptors is a human donor in good health. Each CDR3 is given without its conserved first and last residue. The order of the fields is J gene, V gene, CDR3 protein.

>TRBJ2-6|TRBV13
ASSTAQGRGANVLT
>TRBJ1-2|TRBV28
ASSPWDRSAYGYT
>TRBJ2-1|TRBV12-3/TRBV12-4
ASTHSGSYNEQF
>TRBJ2-1|TRBV29-1
SAEGLAGARWAGEQF
>TRBJ2-2|TRBV5-1
ASSLDWTGVTGELF
>TRBJ2-1|TRBV7-9
ASSSSLASEQF
>TRBJ2-1|TRBV13
ASSLGLYEQF
>TRBJ1-1|TRBV5-1
ASSTRYDTEAF
>TRBJ2-3|TRBV28
ASSLLLSTDTQY
>TRBJ2-7|TRBV18
ASSTDEGGRTPYEQY
>TRBJ2-1|TRBV19
ASSWASGYNEQF
>TRBJ2-1|TRBV7-6
ASSLVRDEQF
>TRBJ2-3|TRBV3-1
ASSQEPAGADTQY
>TRBJ1-3|TRBV27
ASGTRAGNTIY
>TRBJ2-6|TRBV7-6
ASSRDRGPSGANVLT
>TRBJ1-1|TRBV28
ASSSGQGMNTEAF
>TRBJ1-1|TRBV7-9
ASSLDSRGAF
>TRBJ2-5|TRBV18
ASSPSLTRDYETQY
>TRBJ1-1|TRBV20-1
SARDGRGGLSEAF
>TRBJ2-7|TRBV14
ASSPLMDSFSYEQY
>TRBJ1-2|TRBV9
ASSADSSGYT
>TRBJ2-1|TRBV6-2/TRBV6-3
ASSYSTENSYNEQF
>TRBJ2-1|TRBV28
ASRDSREQF
>TRBJ2-2|TRBV11-2
ASSSPPGLAGAYTGELF
>TRBJ2-1|TRBV6-1
ASSEYSSGYNEQF
>TRBJ1-6|TRBV27
ATRGTPRAPLH
>TRBJ2-1|TRBV29-1
SVEPRGNEQF
>TRBJ2-7|TRBV7-2
ASSPLGLAEIYEQY
>TRBJ2-7|TRBV5-6
ASSSKTSGRVHEQY
>TRBJ1-2|TRBV25-1
ASSEFFNYGYT